The text below deals with one T cell receptor beta chain. It has no known antigen specificity. Base-call qualities are not available, and no considerably larger clone is one nucleotide away. Using the deep immunoSEQ assay, multiplex PCR amplified TCR CDR3 regions from genomic DNA. Extracted genomic DNA from each cell subset was distributed evenly across all wells of several immunoSEQ 96-well plates, and each plate was treated as a replicate. For sorted subsets, each replicate PCR was loaded with around 220 ng genomic DNA, equivalent to approximately 27,000 T cell genomes. Purified libraries were measured with a Qubit 3.0 fluorometer, size-checked on a Bioanalyzer 2100, and measured again with the KAPA Library Quantification kit. Every immunoSEQ 96-well plate was sequenced on a dedicated single-read 150-cycle Illumina NextSeq 550 flow cell. Regarding the original processing steps: The immunoSEQ output contained only junctional sequences without quality scores, so filtering could not match that applied to full-length reads. Sequences were annotated with PyIR, a Python wrapper for IgBLAST v1.9, and V/J genes and CDR3 were assigned using IMGT germline references. Reads were filtered out if the reads had weak V/J assignments (E-value above 1e-6), no CDR3, stop codons, out-of-frame junctions, or ambiguous translated residues. V3J clonotypes were defined as sequences sharing the same inferred V gene, J gene, and CDR3 amino acid sequence. To compute the percentage overlap between repertoires, the number of shared unique clonotypes was divided by the size of the smaller repertoire. RTK rarefaction, the Chao1 estimator, and Recon v2.1 estimates of unobserved clonotypes were used to assess repertoire richness. Generation probabilities were computed with OLGA for all TCRbeta clonotypes obtained by the gDNA method from a handful of donors. Drawn from immuneACCESS, this table holds only the in-frame rearrangements with V and J called that TCRdb kept. Clones are partly lost; checked studies trace under half to an unresolved V gene and leave the rest unexplained. Clone size and the V and J calls come from that table; the DNA yielded D and trimming. The sample records millions of clones, more than 90% of which are singletons. The ten top clones hold around 0.15% of the sample.

The sample originates from a study of shared clonotypes between healthy human individuals (TCRdb year 2020). Some background on the complete study: A few men and two women, aged 18 to 49 years, made up the cohort. For each donor, three plates each were used for CD4 naive and CD4 memory, two plates were used for CD8 naive, and one plate was used for CD8 memory. Blood TCR repertoires of roughly 5 healthy adults were deeply sequenced to estimate repertoire size and the extent of clonotype sharing between individuals. Different laboratories and diverse techniques were used to prepare libraries and sequence TCR repertoires, to increase sequencing depth and limit assay-specific biases. Per donor, leukapheresis produced somewhere between about 0.9 and 10 billion PBMCs.

CDR1 and CDR2 are read off the germline V gene as MGHRA and YSYEKL. The V and J ends are trimmed by 4 bases and 3 bases, leaving 9 bases between them. From its cysteine to its phenylalanine, the CDR3 spans 13 amino acids. Only the CDR3 region is kept as DNA, spanning 39 bases read in frame from base 1. Donors were healthy HIV-negative adults with no recently reported acute infections or vaccinations. Every donor was a Caucasian adult residing in Nashville, Tennessee, USA. Magnetic negative selection was used to enrich CD4+ T cells, after which naive cells were positively selected on CD45RA and the negative fraction became the memory subset. Blood was obtained by leukapheresis, after which PBMCs were separated by Ficoll-Histopaque density gradient centrifugation and cryopreserved in liquid nitrogen vapor phase. Analytical flow cytometry was used to check the purity and quantity of each magnetically sorted T cell population. From each sorted fraction, genomic DNA was isolated and quantified by UV absorbance on a Nanodrop 2000c.

Study-wide conclusions, independent of this receptor: Sharing across a handful of donors was observed for roughly 5.4% of naive CD4, around 3.5% of naive CD8, over 2% of memory CD4, and over 0.3% of memory CD8 clonotypes. Sampling was restricted to blood, and TCR repertoires in tissues likely differ from the TCR repertoires found in blood. Clonotypes shared by all four sorted-subset donors showed higher generation probabilities than non-shared clonotypes. Naive subsets generally had larger estimated clonotype richness than memory subsets did. Even with the large sequencing depth, rarefaction of the sorted-subset datasets indicated that sequencing was incomplete. Based on pairwise subsampling, the degree of clonotype sharing among donors was expected to be affected by sequencing depth. The genetic and exposure-history diversity represented was limited by the small number of donors.

Recombination joined TRBV4-1 with TRBJ2-5; too little of a D gene remains to name it. Sequenced material: naive CD4+ T cells sorted from blood. The meaning of the sample's cell subset or site label: CD45RA+ positively selected. The receptor was isolated from a man aged 18 to 35 in good health. The CDR3 reads CASSPAAKETQYF. The base sequence is TGCGCCAGCAGCCCCGCGGCTAAAGAGACCCAGTACTTC.